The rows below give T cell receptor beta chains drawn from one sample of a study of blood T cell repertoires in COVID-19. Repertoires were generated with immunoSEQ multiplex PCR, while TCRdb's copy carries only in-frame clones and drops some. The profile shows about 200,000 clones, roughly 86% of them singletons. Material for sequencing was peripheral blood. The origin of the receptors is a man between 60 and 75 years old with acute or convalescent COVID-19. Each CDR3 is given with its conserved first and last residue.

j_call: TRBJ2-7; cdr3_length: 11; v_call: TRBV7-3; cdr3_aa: CASSTGYEQYF
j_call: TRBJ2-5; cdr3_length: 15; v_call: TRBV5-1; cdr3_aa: CASSLVTGSAETQYF
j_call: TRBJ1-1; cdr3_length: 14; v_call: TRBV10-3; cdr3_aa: CAITPRGSNTEAFF
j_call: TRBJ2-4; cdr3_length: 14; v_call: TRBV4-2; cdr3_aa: CASSPLERKNIQYF
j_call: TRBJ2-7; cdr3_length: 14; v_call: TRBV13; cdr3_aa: CASSFLNPAYEQYF
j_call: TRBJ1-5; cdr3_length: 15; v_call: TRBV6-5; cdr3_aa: CASSPDRRSNQPQHF
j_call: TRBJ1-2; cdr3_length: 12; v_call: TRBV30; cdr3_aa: CAIGGSNYGYTF
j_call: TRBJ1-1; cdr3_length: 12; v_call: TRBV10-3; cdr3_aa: CAIRQGGAEAFF
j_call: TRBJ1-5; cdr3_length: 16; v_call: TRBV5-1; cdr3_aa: CASSLGGQGANQPQHF
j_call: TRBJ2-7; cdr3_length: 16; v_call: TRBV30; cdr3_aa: CAWSGLGQAFSYEQYF
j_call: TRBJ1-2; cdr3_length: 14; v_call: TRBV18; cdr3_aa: CASSPGTANYGYTF
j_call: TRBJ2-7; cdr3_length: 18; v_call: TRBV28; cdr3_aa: CASNPGTSGGSSSYEQYF
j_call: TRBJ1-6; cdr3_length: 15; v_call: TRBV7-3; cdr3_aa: CASSLTGHRNSPLHF
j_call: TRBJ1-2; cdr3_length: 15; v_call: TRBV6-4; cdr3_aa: CASSPQQGRTDGYTF
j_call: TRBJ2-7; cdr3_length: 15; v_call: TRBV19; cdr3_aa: CARAKTRQELYEQYF
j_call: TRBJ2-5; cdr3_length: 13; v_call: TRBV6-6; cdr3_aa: CASWLRGRETQYF
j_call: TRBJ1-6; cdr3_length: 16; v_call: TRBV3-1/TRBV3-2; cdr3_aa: CASSPPVGAYNSPLHF
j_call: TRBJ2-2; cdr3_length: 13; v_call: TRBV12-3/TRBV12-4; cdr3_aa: CASSWLGGGELFF
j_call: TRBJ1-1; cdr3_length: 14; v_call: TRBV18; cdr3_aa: CASSSTGADTEAFF
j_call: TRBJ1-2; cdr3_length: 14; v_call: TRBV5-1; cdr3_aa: CASSFIQGNNGYTF
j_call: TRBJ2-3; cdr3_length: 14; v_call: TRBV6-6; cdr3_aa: CASGAGVSTDTQYF